Listed here are 28 T cell receptor beta chains from one sample, sequenced in a study of metastatic and nonmetastatic thyroid tumors. Among the patients, none had received any treatment before thyroid surgery. TCRdb reanalyzed the PCR reads with MiXCR. The table lists around 15,000 clones, roughly 33% of them singletons. Specimen: tumor tissue. These receptors originate from a male donor with papillary thyroid cancer or a benign thyroid nodule (not recorded which). Some clones in this sample may be carry-over from other donors' samples.

The rearrangement links TRBV10-1 to TRBJ2-7; D unclear. The germline gives CDR1 WNHNN, CDR2 SYGVQD (reference sequence). V was clipped by 3 bases and J by 5 bases, with 11 bases between them. CDR3 length: 13 residues. Written as DNA, the CDR3 is TGCGCCAGCAGTGATGGGTCACCCAACGAGCAGTACTTC. Encoded protein: CASSDGSPNEQYF.

Ten or more counts support this clone. J is TRBJ2-5 and V is TRBV25-1; TRBD1 agrees at 9 bases. This CDR3 contains 15 residues. The V gene's germline CDR1 is MGHDK and CDR2 SYGVNS. After removal of 5 bases from V and 2 bases from J, the junction contained 6 bases not matched to a gene. The CDR3 spells CASSPSTGGQETQYF. The CDR3 nucleotides read TGTGCCAGCAGTCCCTCGACAGGGGGACAAGAGACCCAGTACTTC.

This clone has ten or more counts. CDR3 loop: CASGGGFNEQFF. The CDR3 DNA follows: TGTGCTAGTGGTGGGGGTTTCAATGAGCAGTTCTTC. The chain is built from TRBV12-5 and TRBJ2-1; possibly TRBD1 or TRBD2 for D (5 bases each). The V and J ends lost 5 bases and 6 bases respectively, with 8 bases between them. The CDR3 covers 12 residues. CDR1 and CDR2 from the germline V gene are LGHNT and FRNRAP.

This clone is a singleton in its sample. This rearrangement joins TRBV20-1 to TRBJ2-6; tentative D call: TRBD2 (5 bases). CDR1 and CDR2 from the germline V gene are DFQATT and SNEGSKA (reference sequence). The V end lost 0 bases, the J end lost 2 bases, and 11 bases lay between the germline ends. This CDR3 is built from 16 residues. In DNA form, the CDR3 reads TGCAGTGCTAGAGACGGAGGCCCAACTGGGGCCAACGTCCTGACTTTC. This encodes CSARDGGPTGANVLTF.

There are many counts of this clone. This chain uses TRBV3-1 with TRBJ1-4; D is unclear. The V and J ends lost 4 bases and 0 bases respectively, with 6 bases between them. Germline CDR1 is LGHDT and CDR2 is YNNKEL (reference sequence). The CDR3 consists of 14 residues. The CDR3 is CASSRRATNEKLFF. The CDR3 region has the DNA TGTGCCAGCAGCCGCCGTGCAACTAATGAAAAACTGTTTTTT.

Only a few counts were recorded for this clone. The chain uses TRBV6-4 and TRBJ2-6; D unresolved. CDR1 is MRHNA and CDR2 is SNTAGT in the germline V gene. Deletions cut 2 bases from V and 0 bases from J, with 5 bases between. CDR3 length: 15 amino acids. The CDR3 sequence: CASSDDVSGANVLTF. CDR3 nucleotides: TGTGCCAGCAGTGACGATGTCTCTGGGGCCAACGTCCTGACTTTC.

V gene TRBV18 combines with J gene TRBJ2-7; D remains ambiguous. The ends were cut back, 6 bases at V and 7 bases at J, with 19 bases in the middle. The CDR3 contains 14 residues. Germline V CDR1 and CDR2: KGHSH, LQKENI. The CDR3 loop reads CASSPSLLQEEQYF. The CDR3 DNA follows: TGTGCCAGCTCCCCATCACTCCTTCAGGAGGAGCAGTACTTC.

The chain joins TRBV11-2 to TRBJ2-2, with 10 bases matching TRBD2. The CDR3 sequence is 15 residues long. With 5 bases clipped from V and 6 bases from J, the junction kept 6 bases outside the gene matches. CDR1 and CDR2 from the germline V gene are SGHAT and FQNNGV. The CDR3 reads CASSTGLAAPGELFF. The CDR3 DNA is TGTGCCAGCAGCACAGGACTAGCGGCCCCCGGGGAGCTGTTTTTT. Drawing the rest from reference TRBV11-2 and TRBJ2-2, the complete variable domain is EAGVAQSPRYKIIEKRQSVAFWCNPISGHATLYWYQQILGQGPKLLIQFQNNGVVDDSQLPKDRFSAERLKGVDSTLKIQPAKLEDSAVYLCASSTGLAAPGELFFGEGSRLTVL.

This clone appeared a single time. The junction departs from the called germline gene at one end, perhaps through a read error. V usage is TRBV7-3 and J usage is TRBJ2-3; D is unresolved. Germline V gene lookup returns CDR1 SGHTA and CDR2 FQGTGA. The CDR3 has 14 amino acids. The CDR3 sequence: CTSSLVHSTDTQYF. Written as DNA, the CDR3 is TGTACCAGCAGCTTAGTTCACAGCACAGATACGCAGTATTTT.

This clone was observed a single time. V is TRBV20-1 and J is TRBJ2-2, with a weak D call TRBD1 (5 bases). The CDR3 consists of 14 residues. The V gene's germline CDR1 is DFQATT and CDR2 SNEGSKA (reference sequence). Trimming pared 5 bases from V and 8 bases from J, leaving 18 bases between. The CDR3 sequence: CSALRPPKGGELFF. As DNA, the CDR3 is TGCAGTGCTTTGCGACCCCCCAAGGGGGGGGAGCTGTTTTTT.

This clone has just one count. In DNA form, the CDR3 reads TGCGCCAGCAGCCTAATGACGGGGGACTACGAGCAGTACTTC. Amino acid sequence: CASSLMTGDYEQYF. J is TRBJ2-7 and V is TRBV5-1, with a tentative D call TRBD2 (6 bases). The CDR3 consists of 14 residues. CDR1 and CDR2 (germline): SGHRS, YFSETQ. The V and J ends lost 4 bases and 3 bases respectively, with 14 bases between them.

Comments on this clone: In the same sample, other DNA sequences code for this CDR3. The gene calls are TRBV5-1 and TRBJ1-3, with D unclear. This CDR3 is 13 amino acids long. V was trimmed by 0 bases and J by 5 bases, leaving 6 bases between them. Germline V lookup: CDR1 SGHRS, CDR2 YFSETQ. In DNA form, the CDR3 reads TGCGCCAGCAGCTTGGATTTCCGAAACACCATATATTTT. Translation gives CASSLDFRNTIYF.

The V call is TRBV6-1, the J call TRBJ2-1; tentatively, D is TRBD2 (6 bases). Trimming took off 6 bases at V and 2 bases at J, with 14 bases between the two ends. Germline V gene sequence: CDR1 MNHNS, CDR2 SASEGT. The CDR3 runs 15 residues. DNA for the CDR3: TGTGCCAGCAGACTCCGGGAGTTACCCTACAATGAGCAGTTCTTC. Encoded protein: CASRLRELPYNEQFF.

This clone was picked up many times. The rearrangement joins TRBV20-1 to TRBJ2-3; TRBD2 matches 9 bases. From germline, CDR1 is DFQATT and CDR2 SNEGSKA (reference sequence). After removal of 6 bases from V and 4 bases from J, the junction contained 14 bases not matched to a gene. This CDR3 region has 16 residues. The DNA for the CDR3 is TGCAGTGCCCGCCCCCCCTTAGCGGGAGTCGCAGATACGCAGTATTTT. This codes for CSARPPLAGVADTQYF.

This clone has just one count. Since no conserved phenylalanine or tryptophan closes the CDR3, a read error is the likely cause. It is unclear where the CDR3 begins or ends on the DNA, so no DNA is shown, and the CDR3 is as TCRdb lists it. V is TRBV7-2 and J is TRBJ1-5. The CDR3 is 13 residues long, counting both termini. Germline V gene lookup returns CDR1 SGHTA and CDR2 FQGNSA. The CDR3 reads CASSLEAFQPQHP.

The genes are TRBV20-1 and TRBJ1-5; TRBD1 is a possible D gene (5 bases). The germline gives CDR1 DFQATT, CDR2 SNEGSKA (reference sequence). The V gene lost 7 bases and the J gene lost 10 bases, with 20 bases spanning the gap. This CDR3 is 13 amino acids long. The CDR3 nucleotides read TGCAGTGTGAGGGGCGCGGGTTTAGGTCCCCAGCATTTT. Encoded protein: CSVRGAGLGPQHF.

In its sample, this clone ranks as medium-sized. The rearrangement joins TRBV11-3 to TRBJ2-7; 7 bases are a match to TRBD1. The CDR3 runs to 13 residues. Trimming removed 5 bases from V and 2 bases from J; junction bases left unmatched: 3. The germline CDR1 and CDR2 sequences are SGHNT and YENEEA. This CDR3 is CASSPGQAYEQYF. The CDR3 nucleotides read TGTGCCAGCAGCCCCGGACAGGCCTACGAGCAGTACTTC.

This clone was picked up many times. CDR3 nucleotides: TGTGCCAGCAGTTCGGGCCGGGACAGGGAGGGCGAGCAGTACTTC. Amino acid sequence: CASSSGRDREGEQYF. V gene TRBV27 combines with J gene TRBJ2-7; 9 bases line up with TRBD1. Germline CDR1 MNHEY, CDR2 SMNVEV (reference sequence). With V trimmed by 4 bases and J by 6 bases, 10 bases remained unmatched. This CDR3 contains 15 residues.

This clone counts as medium-sized. J is TRBJ1-6 and V is TRBV7-3; D is possibly TRBD1 (5 bases). Germline V lookup: CDR1 SGHTA, CDR2 FQGTGA. With 0 bases removed from V and 10 bases from J, the gap between germline ends came to 13 bases. This CDR3 is built from 15 residues. CDR3 region: CASSLTGGERSPLHF. The DNA for the CDR3 is TGTGCCAGCAGCTTAACGGGGGGGGAACGGTCACCCCTCCACTTT. Full variable domain (outside the CDR3, taken from reference TRBV7-3 and TRBJ1-6): GAGVSQTPSNKVTEKGKYVELRCDPISGHTALYWYRQSLGQGPEFLIYFQGTGAADDSGLPNDRFFAVRPEGSVSTLKIQRTERGDSAVYLCASSLTGGERSPLHFGNGTRLTVT.

This clone was seen at least ten times. The genes are TRBV30 and TRBJ1-5; 9 nucleotides agree with TRBD1. The CDR3 runs 14 residues. J gave up 7 bases and V 5 bases, and 9 bases lay outside the gene matches. Germline loops: CDR1 GTSNPN, CDR2 SVGIG (reference sequence). CDR3 nucleotides: TGTGCCTGGCGGGGACAGGGAATTACACAGCCCCAGCATTTT. Translating it yields CAWRGQGITQPQHF.

This clone was detected a few times. J is TRBJ1-6 and V is TRBV7-9, with D perhaps matching TRBD1 (5 bases). Deletions cut 7 bases from V and 9 bases from J, with 10 bases between. Germline V gene lookup returns CDR1 SEHNR and CDR2 FQNEAQ (reference sequence). This CDR3 is built from 12 residues. DNA of the CDR3: TGTGCCAGCAACGTAGGGACTTCACCCCTCCACTTT. Protein product: CASNVGTSPLHF. The full variable domain, its missing parts supplied by reference TRBV7-9 and TRBJ1-6, is DTGVSQNPRHKITKRGQNVTFRCDPISEHNRLYWYRQTLGQGPEFLTYFQNEAQLEKSRLLSDRFSAERPKGSFSTLEIQRTEQGDSAMYLCASNVGTSPLHFGNGTRLTVT.

This clone was seen at least ten times. The CDR3: CASSLIGGPRGANEQFF. The CDR3 DNA follows: TGTGCCAGCAGCTTAATCGGGGGCCCGAGGGGTGCCAATGAGCAGTTCTTC. V usage is TRBV7-3 and J usage is TRBJ2-1; D is tentatively TRBD1 or TRBD2 (6 bases each). This CDR3 is built from 17 residues. The ends were cut back, 1 base at V and 6 bases at J, with 19 bases in the middle. Germline V gene lookup returns CDR1 SGHTA and CDR2 FQGTGA.

The chain carries TRBV12-3 or TRBV12-4 and TRBJ1-2; D not certain. The length of the CDR3 is 13 residues. Deletions cut 3 bases from V and 6 bases from J, with 11 bases between. CDR3 amino acids: CASSFTPRDGYTF. CDR3 DNA sequence: TGTGCCAGCAGTTTCACACCCAGAGATGGCTACACCTTC.

This clone was detected many times. The V and J genes are TRBV4-1 and TRBJ1-1, with 7 bases fitting TRBD1. The J segment lost 0 bases and the V segment lost 4 bases, leaving 5 bases of the junction unmatched. The CDR3 consists of 15 residues. CDR1 is MGHRA, CDR2 YSYEKL, per germline. CDR3 protein: CASSPGTDMNTEAFF. The CDR3 region has the DNA TGCGCCAGCAGCCCTGGGACAGACATGAACACTGAAGCTTTCTTT.

Turning to this clone: Possible read error: a much larger clone is one base away. This chain links TRBV20-1 with TRBJ2-5; D not resolved. This CDR3 contains 11 residues. Germline lookup yields CDR1 DFQATT and CDR2 SNEGSKA (reference sequence). In nucleotides, the CDR3 is TGCAGTGCTATATACCAAGAGGCCCAGTACTTC. Translated, it gives CSAIYQEAQYF.

The chain employs TRBV7-2 and TRBJ1-6; TRBD1 agrees at 9 bases. Germline CDR1 is SGHTA and CDR2 is FQGNSA. Trimming cost V 2 bases and J 9 bases; bases outside gene matches: 5. CDR3 size: 15 residues. The CDR3 sequence: CASSLTGGEFSPLHF. In nucleotides, the CDR3 is TGTGCCAGCAGCTTAACAGGGGGCGAATTTTCACCCCTCCACTTT. The full variable domain, with the rest looked up from reference TRBV7-2 and TRBJ1-6, is GAGVSQSPSNKVTEKGKDVELRCDPISGHTALYWYRQSLGQGLEFLIYFQGNSAPDKSGLPSDRFSAERTGGSVSTLTIQRTQQEDSAVYLCASSLTGGEFSPLHFGNGTRLTVT.

This clone was seen repeatedly, ten times or more. Being one base from a much bigger clone, this may be a read error. This rearrangement joins TRBV7-3 to TRBJ1-1, with a weak D call TRBD1 (5 bases). The germline gives CDR1 SGHTA, CDR2 FQGTGA. CDR3 length: 16 amino acids. The V and J ends lost 0 bases and 4 bases respectively, with 15 bases between them. The chain's CDR3 is CASSLTPSGGGTEAFF. The CDR3 bases are TGTGCCAGCAGCTTAACCCCGTCCGGGGGGGGCACTGAAGCTTTCTTT.

This chain connects TRBV18 to TRBJ1-6, with D hard to call. Germline CDR1 reads KGHSH; CDR2 reads LQKENI. This CDR3 region has 12 residues. V gave up 6 bases and J gave up 7 bases, with 7 bases separating them. The CDR3 nucleotides are TGTGCCAGCTCTATAGAAAATTCACCCCTCCACTTT. Translated: CASSIENSPLHF.